A single sample gave rise to the 10 T cell receptor beta chains below, sequenced in a study of patients and donors after allogeneic stem cell transplantation (dated by TCRdb to between 2020 and 2021). Libraries were constructed by RT-PCR. These reads were obtained on a NextSeq 550. TCRdb trimmed public reads at Q25 via fastp, called clones via MiXCR and kept in-frame beta chains. A single entry per CDR3 protein holds the most common genes and DNA from its merged rows. The sample includes about 150,000 distinct CDR3 sequences, with roughly 22% observed a single time. Together, the top ten hold roughly 27% of the sample. The sequenced material came from blood, either unsorted or a sorted T cell fraction (not recorded which). The receptors shown here come from a human donor who was either an allogeneic HSCT recipient or a stem cell or donor lymphocyte infusion donor (not recorded which). It is not recorded whose cells these are; they may come from a transplant donor.

The chain carries TRBV5-1 and TRBJ2-1, with 11 bases fitting TRBD2. With V trimmed by 2 bases and J by 4 bases, 2 bases remained unmatched. The germline gives CDR1 SGHRS, CDR2 YFSETQ. This CDR3 spans 15 amino acids. CDR3 region: CASSLLAGEYNEQFF. CDR3 DNA sequence: TGCGCCAGCAGCTTACTAGCGGGGGAATACAATGAGCAGTTCTTC.

Only one count was recorded for this clonotype. The chain employs TRBV5-8 and TRBJ2-2; D might be TRBD1 (5 bases). V shed 2 bases and J shed 4 bases, with 15 bases lying between them. The germline gives CDR1 SGHTS, CDR2 YDEGEE. The CDR3 totals 16 residues. The CDR3 spells CASSFPGSILTGELFF. CDR3 sequence (DNA): TGTGCCAGCAGCTTTCCAGGGTCCATCCTCACCGGGGAGCTGTTTTTT.

This clonotype was found a few times. This chain connects TRBV7-2 to TRBJ2-3; 10 bases align to TRBD2. Germline CDR1 and CDR2: SGHTA and FQGNSA. V dropped 5 bases and J dropped 11; count of bases not matched to a gene: 4. The CDR3 length is 12 residues. CDR3 coding DNA: TGTGCCAGCAGCAATAGCGGGAGGAAGCAGTATTTT. This codes for CASSNSGRKQYF.

This clonotype has only a few counts. This chain connects TRBV29-1 to TRBJ1-2, with TRBD1 matching over 7 bases. J gave up 5 bases and V 6 bases, and 12 bases lay outside the gene matches. The CDR3 totals 14 residues. CDR1 and CDR2 from the germline V gene are SQVTM and ANQGSEA. CDR3 nucleotide sequence: TGCAGCGTCCCGAGTCCACAACAGGGGTATGGCTACACCTTC. This translates into CSVPSPQQGYGYTF.

This clonotype was found a few times. The chain joins TRBV30 to TRBJ1-2; D call uncertain. Germline-derived CDR1 and CDR2 are GTSNPN and SVGIG (reference sequence). With 2 bases removed from V and 4 bases from J, the gap between germline ends came to 5 bases. CDR3 length equals 11 residues. For the CDR3, the DNA is TGTGCCTGGAGTCCGGCCTATGGCTACACCTTC. Its protein is CAWSPAYGYTF.

Many counts were recorded for this clonotype. This chain links TRBV7-2 with TRBJ1-4; no firm D call. Trimming cost V 1 base and J 4 bases, with 4 bases left between them. Germline CDR1 is SGHTA and CDR2 is FQGNSA. The CDR3 spans 13 residues. The CDR3 DNA reads as TGTGCCAGCAGCTTAGTAATTAATGAAAAACTGTTTTTT. It is translated as CASSLVINEKLFF.

In this sample, this clonotype turned up a few times. The chain links TRBV20-1 to TRBJ2-2, with D possibly called TRBD1 or TRBD2 (5 bases each). The CDR3 length is 18 residues. Trimming took 0 bases from V and 9 from J, leaving 26 bases between them. Germline V gives CDR1 DFQATT, CDR2 SNEGSKA (reference sequence). CDR3 sequence reads: CSARDWPTYGLGDRELFF. The DNA of the CDR3 is TGCAGTGCTAGAGATTGGCCAACGTATGGACTGGGGGACCGGGAGCTGTTTTTT.

This clonotype appeared a few times. The V and J genes are TRBV25-1 and TRBJ1-6; D call uncertain. V was trimmed by 0 bases and J by 9 bases, leaving 6 bases between them. Per germline, CDR1 MGHDK and CDR2 SYGVNS. This CDR3 contains 13 residues. In nucleotides, the CDR3 is TGTGCCAGCAGTGAATATGTGGGTTCACCCCTCCACTTT. This gives the protein CASSEYVGSPLHF.

This clonotype has ten or more counts. The chain has TRBV12-3 or TRBV12-4 and TRBJ1-1; D is unresolved. This CDR3 has 12 amino acids. Trimming cost V 5 bases and J 10 bases, with 14 bases left between them. The chain's CDR3 is CASSDPRFVAFF. The CDR3 DNA is TGTGCCAGCAGTGACCCGAGGTTTGTAGCTTTCTTT.

This sequence joins TRBV20-1 and TRBJ2-2, with D possibly matching TRBD2 (5 bases). CDR3 length: 13 residues. Per germline, CDR1 DFQATT and CDR2 SNEGSKA (reference sequence). V lost 7 bases and J lost 2, with 11 bases in between. The CDR3 reads CSVSSPNTGELFF. The CDR3 DNA sequence: TGCAGTGTGTCTAGCCCCAACACCGGGGAGCTGTTTTTT.